This TCR beta chain was sequenced for a study of identical twins. This clonotype appeared a few times. V lost 5 bases, J lost 0 bases, and 16 bases lay in between. This CDR3 region has 16 residues. Germline CDR1 SSHAT, CDR2 FNYEAQ (reference sequence). Each CDR3 protein is one row after TCRdb ran MiXCR on the 5' RACE reads. Counted here are about 900,000 distinct CDR3 sequences, around an eighth occurring once; the ten biggest clones make up around 1.6%. In addition, the sample was reused for a study of yellow fever vaccine responses in identical twins. That source adds: The T cell response to vaccination in identical twins was reportedly partly convergent and partly personalized.

The TCR sequence derives from a woman aged 18-29 years in good health. Sequenced material: PBMCs. The V call is TRBV7-7, the J call TRBJ1-1, with D perhaps TRBD1 (5 bases). CDR3 bases: TGTGCCAGCAGCCCCGACCGAGGGGCCATGAACACTGAAGCTTTCTTT. It codes for CASSPDRGAMNTEAFF.